The 30 T cell receptor beta chains listed next were all sequenced from one sample in a study of blood T cell repertoires in COVID-19. Clones were sequenced by immunoSEQ multiplex PCR, and TCRdb holds only the in-frame ones, with some missing. This table holds about 170,000 clones, 80% to 90% found once. Sequencing input: peripheral blood. The origin of the receptors is a man aged 35 to 55 who had recovered from COVID-19.

The chain employs TRBV3-1 (or the pseudogene TRBV3-2) and TRBJ1-1; TRBD1 matches 7 bases. J was trimmed by 4 bases and V by 1 base; bases with no gene match: 6. The CDR3 is made up of 15 amino acids. Germline V gives CDR1 LGHDT, CDR2 YNNKEL (reference sequence). The CDR3 bases are TGTGCCAGCAGCCAAGGTTGGTCAGGGGGCACTGAAGCTTTCTTT. Amino acid sequence: CASSQGWSGGTEAFF.

This chain links TRBV18 with TRBJ2-7; TRBD1 aligns across 7 bases. Unmatched junction bases numbered 13, after V lost 4 bases and J lost 4 bases. Looked up from germline, CDR1 is KGHSH and CDR2 is LQKENI. CDR3 length: 16 residues. The CDR3 nucleotides are TGTGCCAGCTCACGGATTACCGGGACAGCCGGTTACGAGCAGTACTTC. It yields the protein CASSRITGTAGYEQYF.

This CDR3 is CASNKRAGSTDTQYF. For the CDR3, the DNA is TGTGCCAGCAACAAACGGGCGGGCAGCACAGATACGCAGTATTTT. The V and J genes are TRBV3-1 (or the pseudogene TRBV3-2) and TRBJ2-3, with D possibly being TRBD2 (5 bases). The V gene's germline CDR1 is LGHDT and CDR2 YNNKEL (reference sequence). Trimming took 7 bases from V and 0 from J, leaving 14 bases between them. The CDR3 is 15 amino acids.

The sample holds a few counts of this clone. The chain is built from TRBV12-3 or TRBV12-4 and TRBJ2-5, with D possibly being TRBD2 (6 bases). With 8 bases removed from V and 6 bases from J, the gap between germline ends came to 16 bases. CDR3 length equals 13 residues. The CDR3 loop is CASGGGAGKTQYF. The CDR3 nucleotides read TGTGCCAGCGGAGGAGGGGCTGGAAAGACCCAGTACTTC.

The chain employs TRBV3-1 (or the pseudogene TRBV3-2) and TRBJ2-5, with TRBD2 matching over 8 bases. The V gene's germline CDR1 is LGHDT and CDR2 YNNKEL (reference sequence). The CDR3 consists of 15 residues. V was pared by 2 bases and J by 4 bases, with 6 bases of the junction left unmatched. The CDR3 sequence: CASSQTRTSTETQYF. CDR3 bases: TGTGCCAGCAGCCAAACCCGGACTAGCACAGAGACCCAGTACTTC.

The CDR3 protein is CASRPGGPLHF. CDR3 sequence (DNA): TGTGCCAGCAGACCAGGAGGGCCCCTCCACTTT. The chain joins TRBV2 to TRBJ1-6; no clear D gene. Germline CDR1 SNHLY, CDR2 FYNNEI. CDR3 length: 11 amino acids. The germline V and J ends were trimmed by 6 bases and 13 bases, with 10 bases remaining between them.

V and J are TRBV6-2 or TRBV6-3 and TRBJ2-5; tentative D call: TRBD2 (5 bases). The CDR3 runs to 14 residues. V was clipped by 5 bases and J by 5 bases, with 15 bases between them. Germline V gene sequence: CDR1 MNHEY, CDR2 SVGEGT. The CDR3 region is CASSAAGPAETQYF. In DNA, the CDR3 is TGTGCCAGCAGTGCCGCGGGCCCCGCGGAGACCCAGTACTTC.

The J gene is TRBJ1-1, the V gene TRBV30; the D gene is possibly TRBD1 (6 bases). Trimming took 2 bases from V and 4 from J, leaving 8 bases between them. Per the germline V gene, CDR1 is GTSNPN and CDR2 is SVGIG (reference sequence). CDR3 length equals 12 residues. DNA for the CDR3: TGTGCCTGGAGTAGGGGGACCACTGAAGCTTTCTTT. Residues: CAWSRGTTEAFF.

The chain couples TRBV9 to TRBJ2-7; perhaps TRBD2 as D (5 bases). Germline V gene sequence: CDR1 SGDLS, CDR2 YYNGEE. V gave up 3 bases and J gave up 0 bases, with 13 bases separating them. The CDR3 covers 15 residues. CDR3 amino acids: CASSAGIGNSYEQYF. The CDR3 bases are TGTGCCAGCAGCGCCGGTATCGGGAACTCCTACGAGCAGTACTTC.

This chain connects TRBV3-1 (or the pseudogene TRBV3-2) to TRBJ2-7; unclear D gene. Between the trimmed V and J ends, which lost 4 bases and 3 bases, there was a span of 10 bases. The CDR3 is made up of 13 amino acids. CDR1 and CDR2 from the germline V gene are LGHDT and YNNKEL (reference sequence). The CDR3 here is CASSLAEFYEQYF. In DNA form, the CDR3 reads TGTGCCAGCAGCCTGGCAGAATTCTACGAGCAGTACTTC.

This chain links TRBV11-2 with TRBJ2-3; 11 bases match TRBD2. CDR1 is SGHAT and CDR2 is FQNNGV in the germline V gene. This CDR3 spans 15 amino acids. V lost 5 bases to trimming and J lost 1 base; unmatched junction nucleotides: 2. CDR3 nucleotide sequence: TGTGCCAGCAGCGGGGGACTAGCGGGCACAGATACGCAGTATTTT. Protein: CASSGGLAGTDTQYF.

The chain has TRBV27 and TRBJ1-3; D is unclear. The CDR3 loop spans 17 amino acids. Per germline, CDR1 MNHEY and CDR2 SMNVEV (reference sequence). V lost 2 bases, J lost 0 bases, and 14 bases lay in between. The CDR3 nucleotides read TGTGCCAGCAGTTTAATAGGGCCGGGGATCTCTGGAAACACCATATATTTT. Protein product: CASSLIGPGISGNTIYF.

CDR3 in amino acids: CASSQDGAAANSPLHF. CDR3 in DNA: TGTGCCAGCAGCCAAGATGGGGCAGCTGCTAATTCACCCCTCCACTTT. The chain combines TRBV3-1 (or the pseudogene TRBV3-2) with TRBJ1-6, with D possibly TRBD1 on 5 matching bases. Germline V gene lookup returns CDR1 LGHDT and CDR2 YNNKEL (reference sequence). The CDR3 sequence is 16 residues long. V lost 0 bases, J lost 6 bases, and 12 bases lay in between.

This rearrangement joins TRBV29-1 to TRBJ1-2; D is ambiguous. From germline, CDR1 is SQVTM and CDR2 ANQGSEA. Trimming took 7 bases from V and 2 from J, leaving 14 bases between them. The CDR3 consists of 13 residues. CDR3 in DNA: TGCAGCGCCGAGGATACACCCAACTATGGCTACACCTTC. This translates into CSAEDTPNYGYTF.

The genes are TRBV9 and TRBJ2-7, with TRBD2 identical over 7 bases. From germline, CDR1 is SGDLS and CDR2 YYNGEE. V lost 0 bases to trimming and J lost 3 bases; unmatched junction nucleotides: 6. The CDR3 totals 15 residues. The CDR3, as DNA: TGTGCCAGCAGCGTAGTGGCGGGGGAGCTCTACGAGCAGTACTTC. This encodes CASSVVAGELYEQYF.

The chain employs TRBV10-3 and TRBJ2-7, with 7 nucleotides matching TRBD2. J lost 3 bases, V lost 8 bases, and 4 bases had no gene match. The CDR3 length is 12 residues. CDR1 and CDR2 from the germline V gene are ENHRY and SYGVKD. CDR3 loop: CAIAGANYEQYF. For the CDR3, the DNA is TGTGCCATCGCGGGAGCCAACTACGAGCAGTACTTC.

About this clone itself: An end of the junction differs from the germline gene, which may be a read error. The chain joins TRBV7-7 to TRBJ2-7; TRBD1 is a possible D gene (6 bases). The CDR3 consists of 13 residues. CDR1 is SSHAT, CDR2 FNYEAQ, per germline (reference sequence). For the CDR3, the DNA is TGTGCTAGCAGCCCGGGACAAACCTACGAGCAGTACTTC. This sequence encodes CASSPGQTYEQYF.

A single count supports this clone. The V call is TRBV5-6, the J call TRBJ2-7; maybe TRBD2 (6 bases). Germline CDR1 reads SGHDT; CDR2 reads YYEEEE. The CDR3 is 15 residues long. Trimming took 1 base from V and 0 from J, leaving 11 bases between them. The chain's CDR3 is CASSLIGGSSYEQYF. CDR3 bases: TGTGCCAGCAGCTTGATCGGAGGGAGCTCCTACGAGCAGTACTTC.

CDR3 nucleotides: TGTGCCAGCAGCTTAACTTCCACCCTCGCCGGGGAGCTGTTTTTT. This translates into CASSLTSTLAGELFF. V and J are TRBV7-6 and TRBJ2-2, with no clear D. This CDR3 comprises 15 residues. V dropped 2 bases and J dropped 6 bases, with 13 bases sitting between them. Germline lookup yields CDR1 SGHVS and CDR2 FNYEAQ.

This clone turned up a few times. V usage is TRBV7-9 and J usage is TRBJ1-2; TRBD1 is a possible D gene (6 bases). CDR1 and CDR2 (germline): SEHNR, FQNEAQ (reference sequence). This CDR3 comprises 14 residues. Trimming stripped 2 bases from V and 5 bases from J, with 12 bases between. The CDR3 protein is CASSLQPGVYGYTF. CDR3 DNA sequence: TGTGCCAGCAGCTTACAGCCAGGGGTGTATGGCTACACCTTC.

This clone was counted only a few times. Other DNA sequences within the sample encode an identical CDR3. The chain joins TRBV4-3 to TRBJ2-7; D may be TRBD2 (6 bases). CDR1 LGHNA and CDR2 YSLEER come from the germline V gene. This CDR3 contains 13 residues. V dropped 1 base and J dropped 4 bases, with 8 bases sitting between them. CDR3 protein: CASSQVGGYEQYF. In DNA form, the CDR3 reads TGCGCCAGCAGCCAAGTGGGAGGTTACGAGCAGTACTTC.

V gene TRBV6-2 or TRBV6-3 combines with J gene TRBJ2-1; 10 bases align to TRBD1. The CDR3 has 16 residues. V was clipped by 0 bases and J by 4 bases; unmatched bases: 3. Germline V gene sequence: CDR1 MNHEY, CDR2 SVGEGT. The CDR3 region is CASSYSRQGAYNEQFF. The CDR3 DNA follows: TGTGCCAGCAGTTACTCCCGACAGGGGGCTTACAATGAGCAGTTCTTC.

V and J are TRBV2 and TRBJ2-5; D is possibly TRBD2 (6 bases). The germline V gene has CDR1 SNHLY and CDR2 FYNNEI. Trimming pared 2 bases from V and 0 bases from J, leaving 10 bases between. This CDR3 is built from 15 residues. The CDR3 loop reads CASSELGGNQETQYF. The DNA for the CDR3 is TGTGCCAGCAGTGAACTCGGGGGAAACCAAGAGACCCAGTACTTC.

The chain is built from TRBV6-1 and TRBJ1-5; 10 nucleotides align to TRBD1. The V gene's germline CDR1 is MNHNS and CDR2 SASEGT. The CDR3 covers 15 residues. Losses at the gene ends were 2 bases for V and 6 bases for J; bases not matched to a gene: 4. Here the CDR3 DNA reads TGTGCCAGCAGTGAACGGGGGACAGGGGCTCAGCCCCAGCATTTT. Residues: CASSERGTGAQPQHF.

This sequence joins TRBV21-1 and TRBJ2-1; the table's D call, TRBD2, was not checked against the DNA. TRBV21-1 is noted as a pseudogene. The CDR3 length is 16 residues. The DNA of the CDR3 is TGTGCCAGCAGCAAAGCGGCTAGCGGGGGACCAAATGAGCAGTTCTTC. The encoded protein is CASSKAASGGPNEQFF.

This chain links TRBV5-4 with TRBJ1-6; D is uncertain. Germline V gene data show CDR1 as SGHNT and CDR2 as YYREEE (reference sequence). The CDR3 loop spans 14 amino acids. With 0 bases removed from V and 7 bases from J, the gap between germline ends came to 8 bases. CDR3 DNA sequence: TGTGCCAGCAGCTTGGCTGGGAGCAATTCACCCCTCCACTTT. Its protein product is CASSLAGSNSPLHF.

This clone was recorded once. V is TRBV7-2 and J is TRBJ2-7; 10 bases align to TRBD1. The junction had 4 bases not matched to a gene; V was cut back by 6 bases and J by 5 bases. The CDR3 totals 13 residues. CDR1 and CDR2 from the germline V gene are SGHTA and FQGNSA. CDR3 DNA: TGTGCCAGCAGAGCCGGGACAGGGGACGAGCAGTACTTC. This encodes CASRAGTGDEQYF.

The chain uses TRBV19 and TRBJ2-1; a possible D gene is TRBD2 (6 bases). The CDR3 covers 16 residues. Per the germline V gene, CDR1 is LNHDA and CDR2 is SQIVND (reference sequence). Between the trimmed V and J ends, which lost 5 bases and 5 bases, there was a span of 19 bases. CDR3 region: CASSPLRGGTHNEQFF. The CDR3 bases are TGTGCCAGTAGTCCCCTCCGGGGCGGGACCCACAATGAGCAGTTCTTC.

This clone came up once. The V and J genes are TRBV28 and TRBJ1-2, with a weak D call TRBD1 (5 bases). Germline assignment: CDR1 MDHEN and CDR2 SYDVKM. Trimming cost V 3 bases and J 7 bases, with 9 bases left between them. CDR3 length equals 12 residues. CDR3 bases: TGTGCCAGCAGTTTGCGGGGGTCTGGCTACACCTTC. Translated, it gives CASSLRGSGYTF.

The chain's CDR3 is CASSQGQAYEQYF. The CDR3 region has the DNA TGTGCCAGCAGTCAGGGACAAGCCTACGAGCAGTACTTC. This chain connects TRBV12-3 or TRBV12-4 to TRBJ2-7, with D tentatively TRBD1 (6 bases). The CDR3 totals 13 residues. V gave up 5 bases and J gave up 2 bases, with 10 bases separating them.